This T cell receptor (beta chain) derives from a study of PD-1 blockade in classical Hodgkin lymphoma. The patients all showed relapse after autologous stem cell transplantation, while their brentuximab vedotin exposure varied. Best responses fell into complete response, partial response or progressive disease. The protocol was immunoSEQ multiplex PCR, while the TCRdb copy is restricted to in-frame clones and leaves out a portion. The profile covers tens of thousands of clones, with roughly 87% appearing a single time and approximately 12% taken by the ten largest. For this clone: The antigen remains undetermined.

The CDR3 covers 15 residues. V was clipped by 5 bases and J by 3 bases, with 16 bases between them. CDR1 MDHEN and CDR2 SYDVKM come from the germline V gene. Study outcomes and limitations: Sources of repertoire differences remain undefined, possibly disease activity or prior therapy. Patients with a complete response exhibited baseline diversity comparable to newly diagnosed patients.

The sample consisted of peripheral blood mononuclear cells (PBMCs), taken before the second cycle of nivolumab. The receptor was derived from a human donor with classical Hodgkin lymphoma. The rearrangement joins TRBV28 to TRBJ2-5; a weak D match, TRBD2 (5 bases). The CDR3 spells CASSPSTSLKETQYF. The CDR3 DNA reads TGTGCCAGCAGTCCAAGCACTAGTCTGAAAGAGACCCAGTACTTC.